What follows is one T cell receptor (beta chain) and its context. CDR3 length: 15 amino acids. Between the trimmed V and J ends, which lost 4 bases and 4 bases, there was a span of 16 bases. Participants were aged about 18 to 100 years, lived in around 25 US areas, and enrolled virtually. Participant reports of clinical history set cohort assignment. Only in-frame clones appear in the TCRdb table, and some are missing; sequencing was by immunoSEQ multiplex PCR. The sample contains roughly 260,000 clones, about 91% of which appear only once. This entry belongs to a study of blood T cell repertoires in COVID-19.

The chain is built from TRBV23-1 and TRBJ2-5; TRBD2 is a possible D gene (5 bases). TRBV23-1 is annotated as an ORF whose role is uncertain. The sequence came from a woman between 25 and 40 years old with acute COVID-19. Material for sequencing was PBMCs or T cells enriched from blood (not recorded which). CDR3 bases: TGCGCCAGCAGTCTCACGGACCCCGAGGGAGAGACCCAGTACTTC. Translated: CASSLTDPEGETQYF.